The source of this T cell receptor beta chain is a study of PD-1 blockade in classical Hodgkin lymphoma. Documented time point: cycle 4 day 1 (C4D1), after less than 7 weeks of nivolumab. Each patient experienced a relapse that followed autologous stem cell transplantation, and brentuximab vedotin exposure varied. Whole-study findings and limits: Prior to therapy, complete responders displayed diversity much like that of newly diagnosed patients. Later analyses included only patients treated at least 1 year post-ASCT.

Some clones are missing from TCRdb's copy, which holds only in-frame ones; the method was immunoSEQ multiplex PCR. Of 20,000 to 25,000 clones listed, more than 70% are singletons. As concerns this clone: The antigen remains unidentified.

V was shortened by 2 bases and J by 1 base, with 6 bases between the two germline ends. Germline V gene sequence: CDR1 KGHSH, CDR2 LQKENI. There are 14 residues in the CDR3. Sequenced here: peripheral blood mononuclear cells (PBMCs), sampled before the fourth cycle of nivolumab. The chain couples TRBV18 to TRBJ2-1; possibly TRBD1 for D (5 bases). The receptor was isolated from a human donor with classical Hodgkin lymphoma. The CDR3 loop is CASSPGASYNEQFF. The CDR3 DNA reads TGTGCCAGCTCACCAGGGGCTTCCTACAATGAGCAGTTCTTC.